This entry features one T cell receptor beta chain sequence. Antigen specificity is unknown. Libraries were prepared by immunoSEQ multiplex PCR; TCRdb keeps only in-frame clonotypes and omits some of them. Of about 59,000 clones in the sample, around 90% were seen once. The V and J ends lost 3 bases and 0 bases respectively, with 9 bases between them. Germline values: CDR1 SQVTM, CDR2 ANQGSEA. The CDR3 sequence is 14 residues long. The source of the sample is a study of a mutant IDH1 vaccine in newly diagnosed glioma. Documented time point: baseline, week 1 (first vaccination visit). As to treatment: pre-vaccination baseline after standard-of-care therapy. General study results and limits: Pseudoprogression appears to have had no connection to changes in top peripheral T cell clonotypes.

The input for sequencing was PBMCs, taken from a glioma patient treated with radiotherapy, temozolomide or both. V usage is TRBV29-1 and J usage is TRBJ1-3, with D uncertain. The receptor comes from a man aged 50 to 60 with glioma. The CDR3 protein is CSVDRRGSGNTIYF. DNA for the CDR3: TGCAGCGTTGATAGGCGGGGCTCTGGAAACACCATATATTTT.